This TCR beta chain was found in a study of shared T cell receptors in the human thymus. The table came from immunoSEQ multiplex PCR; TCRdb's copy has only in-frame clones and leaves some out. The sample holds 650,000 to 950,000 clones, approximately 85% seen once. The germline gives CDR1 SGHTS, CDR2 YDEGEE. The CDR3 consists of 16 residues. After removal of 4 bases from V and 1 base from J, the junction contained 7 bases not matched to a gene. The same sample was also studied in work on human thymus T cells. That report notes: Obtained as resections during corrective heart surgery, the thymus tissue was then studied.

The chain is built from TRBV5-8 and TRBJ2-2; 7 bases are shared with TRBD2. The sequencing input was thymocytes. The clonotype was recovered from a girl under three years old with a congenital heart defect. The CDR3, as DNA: TGTGCCAGCAGCGCCGGCGGGGGTAAGAACACCGGGGAGCTGTTTTTT. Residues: CASSAGGGKNTGELFF.